This T cell receptor beta chain was retrieved from a study of OX40 agonist ivuxolimab in advanced cancers. For the study at large: Ivuxolimab is an agonistic anti-OX40 (CD134) antibody, and patients were treated with it. Of mixed ages from 23 to 79 and averaging approximately 60 years, the group was roughly 85% male.

Clones were read by immunoSEQ multiplex PCR, and TCRdb kept only the in-frame ones, dropping some. Among almost 35,000 clones listed, 70% to 85% were seen once. Autoimmune disease history or systemic immunosuppression was exclusionary. The CDR3 runs 13 residues. CDR1 and CDR2 (germline): SGHRS, YFSETQ. Trimming at V came to 10 bases and at J to 4 bases, leaving 11 bases not matched to a gene. The sample holds one count of this clone. Sequenced material: CD4+ or CD8+ T cells sorted from blood, taken in a trial of the OX40 agonist ivuxolimab. The rearrangement uses TRBV5-1 and TRBJ2-7; TRBD1 agrees at 7 bases. The sequence derives from an adult with an advanced solid tumor such as melanoma, head and neck, liver or kidney cancer. CDR3 residues: CAPPAGTDYEQYF. DNA for the CDR3: TGCGCCCCCCCCGCCGGGACAGATTACGAGCAGTACTTC.